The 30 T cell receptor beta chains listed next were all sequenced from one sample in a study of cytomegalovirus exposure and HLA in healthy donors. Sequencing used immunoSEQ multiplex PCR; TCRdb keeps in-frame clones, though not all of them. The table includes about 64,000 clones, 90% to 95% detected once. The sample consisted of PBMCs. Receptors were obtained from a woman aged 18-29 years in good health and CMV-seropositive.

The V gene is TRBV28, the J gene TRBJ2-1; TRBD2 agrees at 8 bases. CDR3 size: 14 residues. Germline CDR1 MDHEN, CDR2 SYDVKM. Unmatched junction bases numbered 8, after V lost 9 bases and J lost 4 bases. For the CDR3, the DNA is TGTGCCAGTGGGGCTAGCGGGCCTTACAATGAGCAGTTCTTC. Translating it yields CASGASGPYNEQFF.

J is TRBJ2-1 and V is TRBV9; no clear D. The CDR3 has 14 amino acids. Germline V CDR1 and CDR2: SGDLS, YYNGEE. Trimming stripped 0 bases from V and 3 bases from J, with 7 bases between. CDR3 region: CASSVGEYYNEQFF. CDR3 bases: TGTGCCAGCAGCGTAGGCGAGTACTACAATGAGCAGTTCTTC.

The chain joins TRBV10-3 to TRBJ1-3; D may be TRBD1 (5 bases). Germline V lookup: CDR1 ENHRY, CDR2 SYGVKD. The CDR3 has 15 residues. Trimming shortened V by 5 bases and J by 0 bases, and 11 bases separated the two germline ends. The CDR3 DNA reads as TGTGCCATCAGTTCTTCAGGGATCTCTGGAAACACCATATATTTT. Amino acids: CAISSSGISGNTIYF.

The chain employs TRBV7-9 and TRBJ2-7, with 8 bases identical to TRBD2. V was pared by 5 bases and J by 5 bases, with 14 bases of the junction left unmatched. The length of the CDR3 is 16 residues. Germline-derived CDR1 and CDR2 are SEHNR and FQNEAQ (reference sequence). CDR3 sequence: CASSRREGTGKDEQYF. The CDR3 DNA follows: TGTGCCAGCAGCCGACGGGAGGGAACCGGGAAAGACGAGCAGTACTTC. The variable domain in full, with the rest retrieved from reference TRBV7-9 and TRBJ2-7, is DTGVSQNPRHKITKRGQNVTFRCDPISEHNRLYWYRQTLGQGPEFLTYFQNEAQLEKSRLLSDRFSAERPKGSFSTLEIQRTEQGDSAMYLCASSRREGTGKDEQYFGPGTRLTVT.

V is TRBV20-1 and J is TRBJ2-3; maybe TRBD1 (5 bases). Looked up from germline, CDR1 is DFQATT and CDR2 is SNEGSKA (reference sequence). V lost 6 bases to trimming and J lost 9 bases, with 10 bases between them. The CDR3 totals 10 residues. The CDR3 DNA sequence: TGCAGTGCCCCCTACAGGACGCAGTATTTT. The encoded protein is CSAPYRTQYF.

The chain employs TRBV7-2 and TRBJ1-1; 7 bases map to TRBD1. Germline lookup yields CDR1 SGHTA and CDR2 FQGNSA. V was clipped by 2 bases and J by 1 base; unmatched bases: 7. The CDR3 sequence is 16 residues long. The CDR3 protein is CASSLQTGTENTEAFF. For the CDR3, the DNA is TGTGCCAGCAGCTTACAGACCGGGACAGAGAACACTGAAGCTTTCTTT.

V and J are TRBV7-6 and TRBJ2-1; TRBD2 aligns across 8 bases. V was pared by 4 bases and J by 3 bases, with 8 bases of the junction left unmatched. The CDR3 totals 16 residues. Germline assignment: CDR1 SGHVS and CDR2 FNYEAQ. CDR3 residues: CASSSIAGRHYNEQFF. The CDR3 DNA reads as TGTGCCAGCAGCTCCATAGCGGGGAGACACTACAATGAGCAGTTCTTC.

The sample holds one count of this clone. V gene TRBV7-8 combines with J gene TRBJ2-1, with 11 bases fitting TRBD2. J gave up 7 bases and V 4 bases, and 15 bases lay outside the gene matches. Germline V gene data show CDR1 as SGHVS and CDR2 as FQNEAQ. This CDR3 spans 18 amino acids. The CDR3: CASSSPWVLAGGENEQFF. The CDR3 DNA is TGTGCCAGCAGCTCTCCATGGGTGCTAGCGGGGGGAGAGAATGAGCAGTTCTTC.

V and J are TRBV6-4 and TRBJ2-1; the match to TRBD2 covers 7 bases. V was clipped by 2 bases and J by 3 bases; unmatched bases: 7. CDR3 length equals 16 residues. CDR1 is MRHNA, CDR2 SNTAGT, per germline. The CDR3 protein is CASSDGSGEGYNEQFF. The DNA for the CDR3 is TGTGCCAGCAGTGACGGGTCCGGGGAGGGCTACAATGAGCAGTTCTTC.

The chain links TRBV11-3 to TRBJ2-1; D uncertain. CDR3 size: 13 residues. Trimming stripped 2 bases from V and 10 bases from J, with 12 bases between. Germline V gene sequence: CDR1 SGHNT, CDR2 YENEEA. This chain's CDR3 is CASSLNVRQEQFF. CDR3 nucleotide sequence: TGTGCCAGCAGCTTAAATGTCCGTCAGGAGCAGTTCTTC.

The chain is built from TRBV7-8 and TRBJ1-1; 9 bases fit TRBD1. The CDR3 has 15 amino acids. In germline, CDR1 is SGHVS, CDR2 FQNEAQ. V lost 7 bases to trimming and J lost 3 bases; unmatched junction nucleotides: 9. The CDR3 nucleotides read TGTGCCAGCAACCATCCGGGACAGGGACACACTGAAGCTTTCTTT. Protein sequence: CASNHPGQGHTEAFF.

CDR3 coding DNA: TGTGCCAGTTCGACAGGGGCTGGAAACACCATATATTTT. It codes for CASSTGAGNTIYF. The genes are TRBV27 and TRBJ1-3, with 8 bases lining up with TRBD1. Germline assignment: CDR1 MNHEY and CDR2 SMNVEV (reference sequence). There are 13 residues in the CDR3. V lost 9 bases and J lost 2; bases outside the gene matches: 3.

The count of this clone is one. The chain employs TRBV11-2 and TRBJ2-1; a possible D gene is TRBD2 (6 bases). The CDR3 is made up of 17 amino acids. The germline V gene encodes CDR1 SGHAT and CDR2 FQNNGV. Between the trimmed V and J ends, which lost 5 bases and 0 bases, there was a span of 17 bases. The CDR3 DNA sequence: TGTGCCAGCAGCCCACAACTAGCCGGGGCCTCCTACAATGAGCAGTTCTTC. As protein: CASSPQLAGASYNEQFF.

As DNA, the CDR3 is TGTGCCAGCAGCTCTTACCTCAGGGCCGAGAACACTGAAGCTTTCTTT. Encoded protein: CASSSYLRAENTEAFF. The rearrangement joins TRBV5-6 to TRBJ1-1; the D gene is possibly TRBD1 (5 bases). The V gene lost 3 bases and the J gene lost 1 base, with 16 bases spanning the gap. CDR1 is SGHDT, CDR2 YYEEEE, per germline. The CDR3 is 16 residues long. The full variable domain, its missing parts supplied by reference TRBV5-6 and TRBJ1-1, is DAGVTQSPTHLIKTRGQQVTLRCSPKSGHDTVSWYQQALGQGPQFIFQYYEEEERQRGNFPDRFSGHQFPNYSSELNVNALLLGDSALYLCASSSYLRAENTEAFFGQGTRLTVV.

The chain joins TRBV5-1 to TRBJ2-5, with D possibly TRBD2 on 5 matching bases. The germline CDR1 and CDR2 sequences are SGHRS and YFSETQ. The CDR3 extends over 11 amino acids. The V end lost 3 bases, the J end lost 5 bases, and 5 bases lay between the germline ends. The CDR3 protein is CASSSGETQYF. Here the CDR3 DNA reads TGCGCCAGCAGCTCGGGGGAGACCCAGTACTTC.

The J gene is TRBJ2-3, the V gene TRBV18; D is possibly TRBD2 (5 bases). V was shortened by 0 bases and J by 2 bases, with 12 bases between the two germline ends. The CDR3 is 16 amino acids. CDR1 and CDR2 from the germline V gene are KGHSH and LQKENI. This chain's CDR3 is CASSPPWELITDTQYF. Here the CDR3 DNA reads TGTGCCAGCTCACCACCGTGGGAGTTAATCACAGATACGCAGTATTTT. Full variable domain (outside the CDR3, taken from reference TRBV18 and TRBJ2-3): NAGVMQNPRHLVRRRGQEARLRCSPMKGHSHVYWYRQLPEEGLKFMVYLQKENIIDESGMPKERFSAEFPKEGPSILRIQQVVRGDSAAYFCASSPPWELITDTQYFGPGTRLTVL.

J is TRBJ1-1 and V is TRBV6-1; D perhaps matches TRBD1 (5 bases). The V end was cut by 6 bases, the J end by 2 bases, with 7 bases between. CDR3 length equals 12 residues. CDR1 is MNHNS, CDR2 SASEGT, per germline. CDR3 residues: CASRGANTEAFF. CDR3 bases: TGTGCCAGCAGAGGGGCCAACACTGAAGCTTTCTTT.

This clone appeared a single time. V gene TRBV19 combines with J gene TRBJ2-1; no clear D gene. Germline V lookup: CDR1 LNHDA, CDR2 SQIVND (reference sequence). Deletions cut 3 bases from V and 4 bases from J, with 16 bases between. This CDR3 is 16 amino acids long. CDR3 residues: CASSINQATFYNEQFF. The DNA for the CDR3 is TGTGCCAGTAGTATTAACCAAGCGACGTTTTACAATGAGCAGTTCTTC.

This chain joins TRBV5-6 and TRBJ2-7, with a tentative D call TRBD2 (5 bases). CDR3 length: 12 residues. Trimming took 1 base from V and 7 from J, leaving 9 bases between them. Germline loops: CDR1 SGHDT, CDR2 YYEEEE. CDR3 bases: TGTGCCAGCAGCTTGTGGACTCGAGAGCAGTACTTC. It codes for CASSLWTREQYF.

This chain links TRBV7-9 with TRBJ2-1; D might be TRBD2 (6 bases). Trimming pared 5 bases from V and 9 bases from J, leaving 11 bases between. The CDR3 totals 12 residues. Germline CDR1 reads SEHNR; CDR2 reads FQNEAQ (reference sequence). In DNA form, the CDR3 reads TGTGCCAGCAGCGAGACTAGGACTGAGCAGTTCTTC. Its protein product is CASSETRTEQFF.

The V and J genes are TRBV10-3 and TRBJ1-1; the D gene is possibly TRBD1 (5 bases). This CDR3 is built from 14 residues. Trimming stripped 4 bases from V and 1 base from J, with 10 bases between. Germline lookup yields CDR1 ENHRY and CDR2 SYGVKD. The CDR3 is CAISADQGNTEAFF. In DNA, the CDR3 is TGTGCCATCAGTGCCGATCAGGGGAACACTGAAGCTTTCTTT.

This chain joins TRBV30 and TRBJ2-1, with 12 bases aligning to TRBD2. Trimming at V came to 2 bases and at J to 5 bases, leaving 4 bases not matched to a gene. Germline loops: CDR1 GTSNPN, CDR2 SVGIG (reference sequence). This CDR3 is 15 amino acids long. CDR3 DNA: TGTGCCTGGAGTCGAGGACTAGCGGGGAACAATGAGCAGTTCTTC. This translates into CAWSRGLAGNNEQFF.

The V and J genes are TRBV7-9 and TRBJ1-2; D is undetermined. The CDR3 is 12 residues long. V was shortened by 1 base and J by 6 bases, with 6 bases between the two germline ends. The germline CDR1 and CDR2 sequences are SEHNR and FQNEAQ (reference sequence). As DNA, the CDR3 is TGTGCCAGCAGCTTAGGCGGGGATGGCTACACCTTC. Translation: CASSLGGDGYTF. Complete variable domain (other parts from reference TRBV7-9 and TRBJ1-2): DTGVSQNPRHKITKRGQNVTFRCDPISEHNRLYWYRQTLGQGPEFLTYFQNEAQLEKSRLLSDRFSAERPKGSFSTLEIQRTEQGDSAMYLCASSLGGDGYTFGSGTRLTVV.

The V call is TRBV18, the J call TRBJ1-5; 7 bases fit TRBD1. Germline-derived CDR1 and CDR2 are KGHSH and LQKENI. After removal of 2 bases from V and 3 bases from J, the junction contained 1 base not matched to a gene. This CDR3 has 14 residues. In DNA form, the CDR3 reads TGTGCCAGCTCACCAGACAGGGTCAATCAGCCCCAGCATTTT. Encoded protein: CASSPDRVNQPQHF.

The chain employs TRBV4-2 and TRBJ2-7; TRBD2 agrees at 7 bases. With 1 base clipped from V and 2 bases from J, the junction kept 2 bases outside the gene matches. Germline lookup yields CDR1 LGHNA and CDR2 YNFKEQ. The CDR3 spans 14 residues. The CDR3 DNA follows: TGTGCCAGCAGCCAAGGCGGGGGAGCCTACGAGCAGTACTTC. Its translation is CASSQGGGAYEQYF.

The CDR3 reads CASSQTGDSNQPQHF. The CDR3 DNA sequence: TGTGCCAGCTCACAGACAGGGGATAGCAATCAGCCCCAGCATTTT. The J gene is TRBJ1-5, the V gene TRBV18; 8 bases fit TRBD1. Germline CDR1 is KGHSH and CDR2 is LQKENI. Trimming removed 4 bases from V and 0 bases from J; junction bases left unmatched: 2. This CDR3 has 15 amino acids.

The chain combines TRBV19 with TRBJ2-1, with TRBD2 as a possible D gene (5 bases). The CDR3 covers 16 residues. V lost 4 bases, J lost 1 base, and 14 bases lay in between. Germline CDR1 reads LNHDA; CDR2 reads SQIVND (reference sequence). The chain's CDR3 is CASSSLTRGSYNEQFF. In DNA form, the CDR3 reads TGTGCCAGTAGTAGTCTTACTAGAGGGTCCTACAATGAGCAGTTCTTC.

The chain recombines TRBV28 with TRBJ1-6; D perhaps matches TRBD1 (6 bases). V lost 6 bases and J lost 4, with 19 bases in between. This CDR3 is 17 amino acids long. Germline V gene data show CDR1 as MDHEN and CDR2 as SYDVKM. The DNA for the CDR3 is TGTGCCAGCAGCCCTGGGGGGGCCAGAAGGTATAATTCACCCCTCCACTTT. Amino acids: CASSPGGARRYNSPLHF.

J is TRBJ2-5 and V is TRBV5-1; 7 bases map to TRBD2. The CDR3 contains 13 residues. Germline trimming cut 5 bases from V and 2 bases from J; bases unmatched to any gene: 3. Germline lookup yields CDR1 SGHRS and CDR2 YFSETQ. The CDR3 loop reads CASRRGGQETQYF. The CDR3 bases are TGCGCCAGCAGACGCGGGGGACAAGAGACCCAGTACTTC.

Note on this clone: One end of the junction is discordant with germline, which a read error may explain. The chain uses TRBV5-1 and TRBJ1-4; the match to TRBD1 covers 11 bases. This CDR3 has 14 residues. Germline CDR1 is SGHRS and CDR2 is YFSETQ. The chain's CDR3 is CASSLDRGLEKLFF. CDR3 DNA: TGCGCCAGCAGTTTGGACAGGGGGCTTGAAAAACTGTTTTTT.